The clone carrying this T cell receptor beta chain has a handful of counts. The data are from a study of blood T cell repertoires in COVID-19. Study information: Samples taken during acute and convalescent COVID-19 were collected in the United States, Italy and Spain. The cDNA or gDNA used as material had been derived from T cells, B-cell-depleted T cells, or PBMCs.

This study enrolled people aged roughly 18 to 89 from 20 to 25 US geographic areas. The authors' processing: Estimation of nucleated cell counts was performed using reference gene primer amplification. Repertoires were generated with immunoSEQ multiplex PCR, while TCRdb's copy carries only in-frame clones and drops some. The V and J calls and clone size were taken over from that table, and D and trimming were inferred from the DNA. The table records 130,000 to 150,000 clones, 70% to 90% of them present only once. Germline V gives CDR1 MNHEY, CDR2 SMNVEV (reference sequence). Losses at the gene ends were 8 bases for V and 5 bases for J; bases not matched to a gene: 8. The CDR3 sequence is 13 residues long.

The chain is built from TRBV27 and TRBJ2-5; 7 bases map to TRBD2. The specimen was PBMCs or T cells enriched from blood (not recorded which). This clonotype was sampled from a woman aged 25 to 39 with acute COVID-19. The CDR3 is CASARGLVETQYF. As DNA, the CDR3 is TGTGCCAGCGCTCGAGGACTAGTGGAGACCCAGTACTTC.